What follows are 28 T cell receptor beta chains derived from one specimen sequenced in a study of blood T cell repertoires in COVID-19. Sequencing used immunoSEQ multiplex PCR; TCRdb keeps in-frame clones, though not all of them. The sample lists around 470,000 clones; roughly 89% were seen once. The sample comprised peripheral blood. The receptors were gathered from a man aged 18-30 years with COVID-19, enrolled during active disease.

This clone has a single count. The V and J genes are TRBV30 and TRBJ2-1, with 16 positions matching TRBD2. The V and J ends lost 3 bases and 3 bases, in that order; junction bases with no gene match: 5. The CDR3 covers 17 residues. CDR1 and CDR2 from the germline V gene are GTSNPN and SVGIG (reference sequence). The CDR3 reads CAWSGTSGRADYNEQFF. CDR3 in DNA: TGTGCCTGGAGCGGGACTAGCGGGAGGGCCGACTACAATGAGCAGTTCTTC.

The chain recombines TRBV7-9 with TRBJ1-1; D not resolved. The V and J ends lost 5 bases and 1 base respectively, with 11 bases between them. Germline V gene sequence: CDR1 SEHNR, CDR2 FQNEAQ (reference sequence). This CDR3 region has 14 residues. CDR3 in DNA: TGTGCCAGCAGCCCCCGCGCGGGGAACACTGAAGCTTTCTTT. It yields the protein CASSPRAGNTEAFF.

The chain couples TRBV7-9 to TRBJ2-7; the match to TRBD2 covers 10 bases. This CDR3 has 14 amino acids. Losses at the gene ends were 8 bases for V and 7 bases for J; bases not matched to a gene: 11. The germline CDR1 and CDR2 sequences are SEHNR and FQNEAQ (reference sequence). CDR3 amino acids: CASYENGAGGEQYF. For the CDR3, the DNA is TGTGCCAGCTACGAGAACGGAGCGGGGGGGGAGCAGTACTTC.

The chain recombines TRBV7-2 with TRBJ2-7; 11 bases line up with TRBD1. Germline V gene lookup returns CDR1 SGHTA and CDR2 FQGNSA. The V segment lost 1 base and the J segment 4 bases; nucleotides outside the gene matches: 0. CDR3 length: 14 amino acids. CDR3 DNA sequence: TGTGCCAGCAGCTTAGGGGACAGGGGGTACGAGCAGTACTTC. It codes for CASSLGDRGYEQYF.

This rearrangement joins TRBV6-2 or TRBV6-3 to TRBJ1-6; 8 bases fit TRBD1. This CDR3 has 17 residues. Germline V gene sequence: CDR1 MNHEY, CDR2 SVGEGT. After removal of 2 bases from V and 10 bases from J, the junction contained 13 bases not matched to a gene. This CDR3 reads CASSYRHTRGLYSPLHF. CDR3 in DNA: TGTGCCAGCAGTTACCGACACACCAGGGGGCTCTACTCACCCCTCCACTTT.

The chain links TRBV3-1 (or the pseudogene TRBV3-2) to TRBJ2-1; perhaps TRBD2 as D (6 bases). The CDR3 loop spans 13 amino acids. Deletions cut 7 bases from V and 6 bases from J, with 13 bases between. The germline gives CDR1 LGHDT, CDR2 YNNKEL (reference sequence). The CDR3 sequence: CASKFGGGNEQFF. The CDR3 DNA is TGTGCCAGCAAGTTTGGGGGAGGCAATGAGCAGTTCTTC.

This sequence joins TRBV19 and TRBJ2-2; no reliable D call. The CDR3 extends over 12 amino acids. Trimming took off 7 bases at V and 1 base at J, with 4 bases between the two ends. The germline V gene has CDR1 LNHDA and CDR2 SQIVND (reference sequence). The CDR3 DNA reads as TGTGCCAGTACTAGGAACACCGGGGAGCTGTTTTTT. Translating gives CASTRNTGELFF.

This clone was seen a few times. The V and J genes are TRBV11-2 and TRBJ1-1; 12 nucleotides line up with TRBD1. The CDR3 is made up of 16 amino acids. With V trimmed by 4 bases and J by 4 bases, 7 bases remained unmatched. From germline, CDR1 is SGHAT and CDR2 FQNNGV. CDR3 sequence (DNA): TGTGCCAGCAGCTCCCGGGACAGGGGGCGCGGCACTGAAGCTTTCTTT. As protein: CASSSRDRGRGTEAFF.

The J gene is TRBJ2-7, the V gene TRBV11-3, with TRBD2 as a possible D gene (6 bases). The CDR3 runs 14 residues. With 1 base removed from V and 3 bases from J, the gap between germline ends came to 10 bases. CDR1 and CDR2 from the germline V gene are SGHNT and YENEEA. The CDR3 spells CASSLGRRDYEQYF. The DNA of the CDR3 is TGTGCCAGCAGCTTAGGCAGGCGGGACTACGAGCAGTACTTC.

The chain links TRBV7-5 to TRBJ1-3. TRBV7-5 is recorded as a pseudogene. The CDR3 is 17 residues long. DNA of the CDR3: TGTGTCAGAAGCTTAACTAGAGGGCCCAGCTCTGGAAACACCATATATTTT. Residues: CVRSLTRGPSSGNTIYF.

The rearrangement links TRBV6-5 to TRBJ1-2; D may be TRBD1 (6 bases). There are 14 residues in the CDR3. Per the germline V gene, CDR1 is MNHEY and CDR2 is SVGAGI. The V end lost 8 bases, the J end lost 2 bases, and 15 bases lay between the germline ends. CDR3: CASASGTSNYGYTF. DNA of the CDR3: TGTGCCAGCGCCTCCGGGACATCCAACTATGGCTACACCTTC.

J is TRBJ2-5 and V is TRBV19; TRBD1 is a possible D gene (6 bases). This CDR3 contains 14 residues. Germline CDR1 and CDR2: LNHDA and SQIVND (reference sequence). Trimming cost V 10 bases and J 1 base, with 16 bases left between them. The CDR3: CATQGAGVQETQYF. In DNA form, the CDR3 reads TGTGCCACTCAAGGTGCAGGGGTCCAAGAGACCCAGTACTTC.

This chain links TRBV15 with TRBJ2-7, with a tentative D call TRBD1 (6 bases). CDR3 length: 17 residues. Germline V CDR1 and CDR2: LNHNV, YYDKDF (reference sequence). The V end was cut by 0 bases, the J end by 2 bases, with 17 bases between. CDR3 residues: CATSRDLSGQLTYEQYF. CDR3 DNA sequence: TGTGCCACCAGCAGAGATCTTTCAGGACAGCTAACCTACGAGCAGTACTTC.

J is TRBJ1-5 and V is TRBV2; tentatively, D is TRBD1 (6 bases). The CDR3 is 15 residues long. V was shortened by 7 bases and J by 3 bases, with 16 bases between the two germline ends. Germline CDR1 and CDR2: SNHLY and FYNNEI. CDR3 bases: TGTGCCAGCAACCCGACAGGCGGATACAATCAGCCCCAGCATTTT. Residues: CASNPTGGYNQPQHF.

The V call is TRBV6-1, the J call TRBJ2-2; 12 bases match TRBD2. In germline, CDR1 is MNHNS, CDR2 SASEGT. The V gene end was trimmed by 4 bases and the J gene end by 5 bases; junction bases not matched to a gene: 11. This CDR3 comprises 18 residues. CDR3 DNA: TGTGCCAGCAGTGCGTCGACTAGCGGGGGCCTAAGGACCGGGGAGCTGTTTTTT. Translation: CASSASTSGGLRTGELFF.

This clone came up once. CDR3 bases: TGCGCCAGCAGCTTGGCAACAGGAGTTAACGAGCAGTACTTC. It codes for CASSLATGVNEQYF. V is TRBV5-1 and J is TRBJ2-7; D might be TRBD1 (5 bases). V dropped 0 bases and J dropped 5 bases, with 12 bases sitting between them. Germline V gene lookup returns CDR1 SGHRS and CDR2 YFSETQ. The CDR3 has 14 residues. Full variable domain (remainder filled in from reference TRBV5-1 and TRBJ2-7): KAGVTQTPRYLIKTRGQQVTLSCSPISGHRSVSWYQQTPGQGLQFLFEYFSETQRNKGNFPGRFSGRQFSNSRSEMNVSTLELGDSALYLCASSLATGVNEQYFGPGTRLTVT.

The chain links TRBV4-1 to TRBJ2-5, with D possibly TRBD1 on 5 matching bases. The CDR3 has 14 residues. V was pared by 3 bases and J by 5 bases, with 13 bases between. Germline V gene data show CDR1 as MGHRA and CDR2 as YSYEKL. The CDR3: CASSQERGEETQYF. In DNA form, the CDR3 reads TGCGCCAGCAGCCAGGAAAGGGGTGAGGAGACCCAGTACTTC.

This chain uses TRBV30 with TRBJ1-1, with 9 bases matching TRBD1. Germline lookup yields CDR1 GTSNPN and CDR2 SVGIG (reference sequence). CDR3 length equals 13 residues. V lost 8 bases and J lost 1; bases outside the gene matches: 5. CDR3 region: CARRTGANTEAFF. CDR3 DNA: TGTGCCCGCCGGACAGGGGCGAACACTGAAGCTTTCTTT.

V usage is TRBV15 and J usage is TRBJ2-7; a possible D gene is TRBD2 (6 bases). This CDR3 spans 15 amino acids. Germline-derived CDR1 and CDR2 are LNHNV and YYDKDF (reference sequence). V was cut by 3 bases and J by 2 bases, with 14 bases left in between. CDR3 nucleotides: TGTGCCACCAGCAGCTCCGGGAGCTTTCCCTACGAGCAGTACTTC. It is translated as CATSSSGSFPYEQYF.

This sequence joins TRBV24-1 and TRBJ2-1, with D tentatively TRBD2 (6 bases). CDR1 and CDR2 from the germline V gene are KGHDR and SFDVKD. CDR3 size: 14 residues. The ends were cut back, 9 bases at V and 6 bases at J, with 17 bases in the middle. CDR3 sequence reads: CATSPSQGGNEQFF. CDR3 nucleotide sequence: TGTGCCACCTCGCCTAGTCAGGGAGGCAATGAGCAGTTCTTC.

The chain joins TRBV10-3 to TRBJ1-1, with TRBD1 identical over 9 bases. CDR1 is ENHRY, CDR2 SYGVKD, per germline. Trimming cost V 2 bases and J 5 bases; bases outside gene matches: 6. This CDR3 is built from 15 residues. CDR3 region: CAISEPGQGRTEAFF. The CDR3 nucleotides are TGTGCCATCAGTGAGCCAGGACAGGGGCGGACTGAAGCTTTCTTT.

V usage is TRBV6-6 and J usage is TRBJ2-7; D is perhaps TRBD1 (5 bases). The V end was cut by 6 bases, the J end by 2 bases, with 14 bases between. Germline-derived CDR1 and CDR2 are MNHNY and SVGAGI (reference sequence). The CDR3 has 14 amino acids. The CDR3 DNA is TGTGCCAGCAGCCACGACAGCGTAACCTACGAGCAGTACTTC. Translated: CASSHDSVTYEQYF.

The rearrangement joins TRBV18 to TRBJ2-7; 11 bases are a match to TRBD1. The CDR3 sequence is 16 residues long. Germline V CDR1 and CDR2: KGHSH, LQKENI. J gave up 1 base and V 1 base, and 3 bases lay outside the gene matches. The CDR3 protein is CASSPQGTGGSYEQYF. In nucleotides, the CDR3 is TGTGCCAGCTCACCACAGGGGACAGGGGGATCCTACGAGCAGTACTTC. The full variable domain, with the rest looked up from reference TRBV18 and TRBJ2-7, is NAGVMQNPRHLVRRRGQEARLRCSPMKGHSHVYWYRQLPEEGLKFMVYLQKENIIDESGMPKERFSAEFPKEGPSILRIQQVVRGDSAAYFCASSPQGTGGSYEQYFGPGTRLTVT.

V and J are TRBV2 and TRBJ2-1; 9 bases agree with TRBD2. CDR1 and CDR2 from the germline V gene are SNHLY and FYNNEI. J lost 2 bases, V lost 4 bases, and 0 bases had no gene match. The CDR3 sequence is 14 residues long. The CDR3 coding sequence is TGTGCCAGCAGTGGCGGGGGGGCCTACAATGAGCAGTTCTTC. This translates into CASSGGGAYNEQFF.

The chain has TRBV2 and TRBJ1-5; 8 bases match TRBD1. Germline V gene sequence: CDR1 SNHLY, CDR2 FYNNEI. The J segment lost 9 bases and the V segment lost 8 bases, leaving 12 bases of the junction unmatched. CDR3 length: 14 amino acids. DNA for the CDR3: TGTGCCAGCCGAGACAGGGGACCTCTCAGGCCCCAGCATTTT. Residues: CASRDRGPLRPQHF.

This chain uses TRBV13 with TRBJ1-2; the match to TRBD1 covers 9 bases. The ends lost 5 bases at V and 4 bases at J; junction bases unmatched: 5. The CDR3 consists of 14 residues. In germline, CDR1 is PRHDT, CDR2 FYEKMQ (reference sequence). CDR3 amino acids: CASSHGTGTYGYTF. For the CDR3, the DNA is TGTGCCAGCAGCCACGGGACAGGGACCTATGGCTACACCTTC.

This rearrangement joins TRBV7-6 to TRBJ2-7; 7 positions agree with TRBD1. The CDR3 runs to 15 residues. The germline CDR1 and CDR2 sequences are SGHVS and FNYEAQ. V was clipped by 5 bases and J by 3 bases; unmatched bases: 10. CDR3 protein: CASSVNRGKGYEQYF. The DNA for the CDR3 is TGTGCCAGCAGCGTTAACAGGGGAAAGGGCTACGAGCAGTACTTC.

The DNA of the CDR3 is TGTGCCTCCGGGGAGGGCGCGTATCAGCCCCAGCATTTT. Translation: CASGEGAYQPQHF. The chain recombines TRBV19 with TRBJ1-5; no definite D call. The V end was cut by 11 bases, the J end by 5 bases, with 16 bases between. Germline-derived CDR1 and CDR2 are LNHDA and SQIVND (reference sequence). The CDR3 totals 13 residues.